The sequence of this T cell receptor (beta chain) was determined in a study of blood T cells in healthy people across ages. The CDR3 covers 14 residues. CDR1 is KGHDR, CDR2 SFDVKD, per germline. V was pared by 0 bases and J by 2 bases, with 6 bases between. General study findings and limits: Expanded clonotype changes were possibly confounded by unknown donor CMV status. Estimates of diversity drawn from one million T cells were considered underestimates.

Sample-barcoded 5' priming and a J-beta primer mix drove a second PCR of roughly 6 to 12 cycles. Each cDNA was tagged by a template-switch adaptor containing 12 random nucleotides. In TCRdb, the 5' RACE reads were re-called with MiXCR into one record per CDR3 protein. This repertoire shows around 800,000 distinct CDR3 sequences, about 55% found once; its top ten account for approximately 40%. Peripheral blood, about 9.4 milliliters per donor, was collected. With respect to this clonotype: Its target is unknown.

The clonotype was recovered from a man older than 75 in good health. The chain uses TRBV24-1 and TRBJ1-2, with D possibly being TRBD1 (5 bases). The sequencing sample was made of blood. The CDR3 loop is CATSDLWTNYGYTF. CDR3 sequence (DNA): TGTGCCACCAGTGATTTGTGGACAAACTATGGCTACACCTTC.